The clone carrying this T cell receptor (beta chain) was seen only a few times. Its antigen is undetermined. The sample originates from a study of vaccination effects on CD4 cells after COVID-19. The study, taken as a whole, reports: There was only 1 of 255 vaccine-induced clones in healthy vaccinees that cross-reacted with common cold coronaviruses. There was marked clonal contraction among infection- and vaccine-induced clones late after vaccination.

V lost 6 bases to trimming and J lost 6 bases, with 6 bases between them. The CDR3 sequence is 12 residues long. Measured with immunoSEQ multiplex PCR; TCRdb has only the in-frame clones, and not every one. The sample yields 20,000 to 25,000 clones, 65% to 80% seen once. Before sequencing, viral peptide pools were used by the ViraFEST assay to expand antigen-specific CD4+ T cells. Following a 10-day culture, CD4+ T cells were purified. Absence of prior SARS-CoV-2 infection characterized the vaccine recipients, who showed negative nucleocapsid antibodies. Fresh IL-2-containing medium replaced half the medium on days 3 and 7.

The input for sequencing was CD4+ T cells from PBMCs cultured with HCoV-NL63 spike peptides, taken before COVID-19 vaccination. The chain is built from TRBV12-3 or TRBV12-4 and TRBJ1-6; D unclear. This receptor was taken from a human donor who received a COVID-19 vaccine. CDR3 nucleotide sequence: TGTGCCAGCAGGTTCCGTAATTCACCCCTCCACTTT. Protein: CASRFRNSPLHF.